In this sample, the clone carrying this TCR beta chain turned up a few times. The entry originates in a study of blood T cell repertoires in COVID-19. V lost 6 bases and J lost 3, with 17 bases in between. The CDR3 sequence is 15 residues long. Per the germline V gene, CDR1 is MNHEY and CDR2 is SMNVEV (reference sequence). The repertoire was sequenced with immunoSEQ multiplex PCR; TCRdb's copy has only in-frame clones and lacks some. The data show approximately 170,000 clones, roughly four fifths seen once. The source material was peripheral blood. The chain combines TRBV27 with TRBJ2-5; weak D call: TRBD2 (5 bases). This TCR came from a woman aged 45-60 years with acute or convalescent COVID-19. CDR3 region: CASSQSGSWEETQYF. CDR3 DNA sequence: TGTGCCAGCAGCCAGTCGGGGAGTTGGGAAGAGACCCAGTACTTC.